A selection of T cell receptor beta chains follows, all from one sample in a study of blood T cell repertoires in COVID-19. Some clones are missing from TCRdb's copy, which holds only in-frame ones; the method was immunoSEQ multiplex PCR. Of some 490,000 clones listed, 70% to 90% are singletons. Sequenced input: PBMCs or T cells enriched from blood (not recorded which). All receptors come from a woman aged 55-69 years who had recovered from COVID-19. The CDR3 runs from the conserved cysteine through the conserved F or W. D genes are given only for firm matches. Expanded clones get a size class; other rows say once, few or many, or leave the size out.

j_gene,v_gene,d_gene,abundance,CDR3aa,CDR3nt
TRBJ1-5,TRBV10-1,TRBD1,-,CASSEQGENQPQHF,TGCGCCAGCAGTGAGCAGGGGGAAAATCAGCCCCAGCATTTT
TRBJ2-2,TRBV12-5,TRBD1,-,CASGPKIGTGRPNTGELFF,TGTGCTAGTGGTCCGAAGATAGGGACAGGGCGTCCGAACACCGGGGAGCTGTTTTTT
TRBJ1-2,TRBV9,-,-,CASSPGVYGYTF,TGTGCCAGCAGCCCAGGGGTCTATGGCTACACCTTC
TRBJ2-5,TRBV29-1,TRBD2,-,CSVRLAGQETQYF,TGCAGCGTCAGACTAGCGGGGCAAGAGACCCAGTACTTC
TRBJ1-1,TRBV28,-,few,CASSTMNTEAFF,TGTGCCAGCTCCACTATGAACACTGAAGCTTTCTTT
TRBJ1-3,TRBV6-1,-,-,CASSDRASGNTIYF,TGTGCCAGCAGTGACCGAGCCTCTGGAAACACCATATATTTT
TRBJ1-2,TRBV3-1/TRBV3-2,-,-,CASSLGSPFYGYTF,TGTGCCAGCAGCCTCGGGTCGCCCTTTTATGGCTACACCTTC
TRBJ2-3,TRBV5-5,-,once,CASSLVGGVDTQYF,TGTGCCAGCAGCTTGGTCGGAGGAGTAGATACGCAGTATTTT
TRBJ1-1,TRBV2,TRBD1,-,CASSGIRGLTEAFF,TGTGCCAGCAGTGGCATCAGGGGGCTCACTGAAGCTTTCTTT
TRBJ1-4,TRBV24-1,-,-,CATRVLRRLSTTNEKLFF,TGTGCCACCAGGGTACTACGGAGATTGAGTACAACTAATGAAAAACTGTTTTTT
TRBJ1-2,TRBV11-2,TRBD1,once,CASRRPGQGFPGGYTF,TGTGCCAGCAGGCGCCCGGGACAGGGATTCCCCGGTGGCTACACCTTC
TRBJ1-2,TRBV11-3,-,-,CASSLGAYGYTF,TGTGCCAGCAGCTTAGGGGCATATGGCTACACCTTC
TRBJ1-5,TRBV6-6,-,-,CASSPLYRVQRVNQPQHF,TGTGCCAGCAGTCCTCTATACAGGGTGCAAAGGGTGAATCAGCCCCAGCATTTT
TRBJ1-2,TRBV18,TRBD1,-,CASSPRTGDGYTF,TGTGCCAGCTCACCACGGACAGGGGATGGCTACACCTTC
TRBJ2-3,TRBV29-1,-,-,CSHRQSTDTQYF,TGCAGCCATAGACAGAGCACAGATACGCAGTATTTT
TRBJ1-5,TRBV5-1,-,-,CASSLGPVNSNQPQHF,TGCGCCAGCAGCTTGGGGCCAGTCAATAGCAATCAGCCCCAGCATTTT
TRBJ2-1,TRBV2,TRBD1,once,CASSVTGDEQFF,TGTGCCAGCAGCGTGACAGGGGATGAGCAGTTCTTC
TRBJ2-1,TRBV7-8,-,once,CASSLVYWWRDNEQFF,TGTGCCAGCAGCTTAGTATACTGGTGGAGAGACAATGAGCAGTTCTTC
TRBJ2-1,TRBV2,TRBD1,-,CASSGSGTVYNEQFF,TGTGCCAGCAGTGGCTCCGGGACAGTATACAATGAGCAGTTCTTC
TRBJ1-1,TRBV24-1,-,-,CATSDSSTGLEAFF,TGTGCCACCAGTGATTCTTCGACAGGCCTTGAAGCTTTCTTT
TRBJ2-2,TRBV12-1,-,-,CASSCAPLTGSSTNTGELFF,TGTGCCAGCAGCTGCGCCCCACTGACAGGTTCATCAACGAACACCGGGGAGCTGTTTTTT
TRBJ2-5,TRBV27,-,-,CASSPPGATQYF,TGTGCCAGCAGTCCCCCGGGTGCGACCCAGTACTTC
TRBJ1-1,TRBV11-2,TRBD1,-,CASSNRGKGVNTEAFF,TGTGCCAGCAGCAACAGGGGGAAGGGAGTGAACACTGAAGCTTTCTTT
TRBJ1-1,TRBV9,-,-,CASSVGQRENTEAFF,TGTGCCAGCAGCGTAGGACAGCGGGAGAACACTGAAGCTTTCTTT
TRBJ2-3,TRBV25-1,TRBD1,-,CASLSSETGIDTQYF,TGTGCCAGCCTCTCCTCCGAGACAGGGATAGATACGCAGTATTTT
TRBJ2-3,TRBV30,TRBD2,-,CAWALSGTPPDTQYF,TGTGCCTGGGCTCTTAGCGGGACCCCCCCAGATACGCAGTATTTT
TRBJ1-2,TRBV5-1,TRBD1,-,CASSLGQGAIYGYTF,TGCGCCAGCAGCCTAGGACAGGGGGCGATATATGGCTACACCTTC
TRBJ1-1,TRBV29-1,-,-,CSSIGDTTEAFF,TGCAGCTCCATCGGGGACACCACTGAAGCTTTCTTT
TRBJ1-1,TRBV28,-,-,CASRLGGFTEAFF,TGTGCCAGCCGCCTGGGGGGATTCACTGAAGCTTTCTTT